The 16 T cell receptor beta chains reported below all come from one sample, sequenced in a study of blood T cell repertoires in COVID-19. Clones were read by immunoSEQ multiplex PCR, and TCRdb kept only the in-frame ones, dropping some. The sample comprises some 42,000 clones, roughly 73% of which are singletons, and over 25% rests with the top ten. The material sequenced was peripheral blood. These receptors came from a woman aged 70 to 79 with acute or convalescent COVID-19.

The chain employs TRBV18 and TRBJ1-2, with D maybe TRBD1 (6 bases). The CDR3 loop spans 14 amino acids. Germline assignment: CDR1 KGHSH and CDR2 LQKENI. The V gene lost 2 bases and the J gene lost 2 bases, with 9 bases spanning the gap. The CDR3 nucleotides read TGTGCCAGCTCACCATACAGGGAAAACTATGGCTACACCTTC. Translated: CASSPYRENYGYTF. The full variable domain, its missing parts supplied by reference TRBV18 and TRBJ1-2, is NAGVMQNPRHLVRRRGQEARLRCSPMKGHSHVYWYRQLPEEGLKFMVYLQKENIIDESGMPKERFSAEFPKEGPSILRIQQVVRGDSAAYFCASSPYRENYGYTFGSGTRLTVV.

The CDR3 here is CASSAPGQGYQPQHF. In nucleotides, the CDR3 is TGCGCCAGCAGCGCACCGGGACAGGGTTATCAGCCCCAGCATTTT. V gene TRBV4-1 combines with J gene TRBJ1-5, with 9 positions matching TRBD1. The germline CDR1 and CDR2 sequences are MGHRA and YSYEKL. The CDR3 contains 15 residues. The trim removed 5 bases at V and 5 bases at J, leaving 7 bases unmatched.

This chain links TRBV7-9 with TRBJ1-1, with unresolved D. Trimming shortened V by 4 bases and J by 8 bases, and 14 bases separated the two germline ends. The germline V gene encodes CDR1 SEHNR and CDR2 FQNEAQ (reference sequence). CDR3 length: 13 amino acids. The CDR3 DNA reads as TGTGCCAGCAGCTGGGGATCGGGAGTAGAAGCTTTCTTT. The encoded protein is CASSWGSGVEAFF.

The gene calls are TRBV30 and TRBJ1-2; D remains unclear. The CDR3 is made up of 16 amino acids. Germline V CDR1 and CDR2: GTSNPN, SVGIG (reference sequence). The V and J ends lost 1 base and 0 bases respectively, with 15 bases between them. The DNA of the CDR3 is TGTGCCTGGAGTGACGTACTGAGAGGCCCTAACTATGGCTACACCTTC. Its protein is CAWSDVLRGPNYGYTF. The full variable domain, with the rest looked up from reference TRBV30 and TRBJ1-2, is SQTIHQWPATLVQPVGSPLSLECTVEGTSNPNLYWYRQAAGRGLQLLFYSVGIGQISSEVPQNLSASRPQDRQFILSSKKLLLSDSGFYLCAWSDVLRGPNYGYTFGSGTRLTVV.

The chain is built from TRBV25-1 and TRBJ2-1, with 11 bases lining up with TRBD1. The length of the CDR3 is 16 residues. V was pared by 3 bases and J by 5 bases, with 6 bases of the junction left unmatched. Germline-derived CDR1 and CDR2 are MGHDK and SYGVNS. Written as DNA, the CDR3 is TGTGCCAGCAGTGATAGGACAGGGGGCGCCCACAATGAGCAGTTCTTC. Translating it yields CASSDRTGGAHNEQFF.

The chain is built from TRBV28 and TRBJ1-1; D gene uncertain. V was shortened by 4 bases and J by 6 bases, with 15 bases between the two germline ends. Germline values: CDR1 MDHEN, CDR2 SYDVKM. The CDR3 is 14 amino acids. CDR3 amino acids: CASSSKHHLPEAFF. In DNA form, the CDR3 reads TGTGCCAGCAGTTCAAAACACCATCTCCCTGAAGCTTTCTTT.

The chain combines TRBV5-1 with TRBJ2-7; 10 bases are a match to TRBD2. V shed 0 bases and J 3 bases; nucleotides not matched to a gene: 3. The germline CDR1 and CDR2 sequences are SGHRS and YFSETQ. The CDR3 loop spans 15 amino acids. The CDR3 loop is CASSLAPSGSYEQYF. The CDR3, as DNA: TGCGCCAGCAGCTTGGCGCCTAGCGGGAGCTACGAGCAGTACTTC.

This clone was seen a single time. J is TRBJ2-7 and V is TRBV30, with 8 positions matching TRBD1. The germline V gene encodes CDR1 GTSNPN and CDR2 SVGIG (reference sequence). The CDR3 has 11 residues. J was trimmed by 7 bases and V by 6 bases; bases with no gene match: 5. This chain's CDR3 is CACRGLGEQYF. The DNA of the CDR3 is TGTGCCTGCAGGGGGCTGGGAGAGCAGTACTTC. The entire variable domain, with the rest obtained from reference TRBV30 and TRBJ2-7, is as follows: SQTIHQWPATLVQPVGSPLSLECTVEGTSNPNLYWYRQAAGRGLQLLFYSVGIGQISSEVPQNLSASRPQDRQFILSSKKLLLSDSGFYLCACRGLGEQYFGPGTRLTVT.

This clone was recorded a few times. The sample holds other DNA sequences that translate to the same CDR3. The chain combines TRBV3-1 (or the pseudogene TRBV3-2) with TRBJ2-7; 13 nucleotides align to TRBD2. The CDR3 is 16 amino acids. Germline V lookup: CDR1 LGHDT, CDR2 YNNKEL (reference sequence). The V and J ends lost 3 bases and 3 bases, in that order; junction bases with no gene match: 5. As DNA, the CDR3 is TGTGCCAGCAGCCACGGAGGACTAGCGGGAGTCTACGAGCAGTACTTC. It translates to CASSHGGLAGVYEQYF.

This chain uses TRBV5-1 with TRBJ2-3; D ambiguous. There are 15 residues in the CDR3. CDR1 and CDR2 from the germline V gene are SGHRS and YFSETQ. Trimming took 1 base from V and 1 from J, leaving 10 bases between them. CDR3 DNA sequence: TGCGCCAGCAGCTTGCGTGACACCCGCACAGATACGCAGTATTTT. It translates to CASSLRDTRTDTQYF.

The V call is TRBV15, the J call TRBJ2-2; D unresolved. Germline V CDR1 and CDR2: LNHNV, YYDKDF (reference sequence). The V end was cut by 0 bases, the J end by 5 bases, with 10 bases between. The CDR3 has 15 amino acids. CDR3 nucleotide sequence: TGTGCCACCAGCAGAGATCTCACGGGTACCGGGGAGCTGTTTTTT. Translating it yields CATSRDLTGTGELFF.

V is TRBV28 and J is TRBJ1-5; TRBD1 matches 8 bases. The J segment lost 2 bases and the V segment lost 2 bases, leaving 11 bases of the junction unmatched. This CDR3 spans 18 amino acids. Germline V lookup: CDR1 MDHEN, CDR2 SYDVKM. CDR3 in DNA: TGTGCCAGCAGTTTAGGGACCGGACAGGGCGTTGGCAATCAGCCCCAGCATTTT. Translating it yields CASSLGTGQGVGNQPQHF.

The chain couples TRBV3-1 (or the pseudogene TRBV3-2) to TRBJ1-1; D is ambiguous. V was cut by 7 bases and J by 4 bases, with 10 bases left in between. This CDR3 has 12 residues. Germline CDR1 is LGHDT and CDR2 is YNNKEL (reference sequence). The CDR3 reads CASTQVGTEAFF. CDR3 DNA: TGTGCCAGCACTCAGGTTGGCACTGAAGCTTTCTTT.

Here the CDR3 DNA reads TGCGCCAGCAGCCAGACAGGGGGCATCGCTGAAGCTTTCTTT. As protein: CASSQTGGIAEAFF. The chain links TRBV4-1 to TRBJ1-1; 10 bases fit TRBD1. Germline CDR1 reads MGHRA; CDR2 reads YSYEKL. The CDR3 spans 14 residues. After removal of 3 bases from V and 6 bases from J, the junction contained 4 bases not matched to a gene.

V usage is TRBV6-5 and J usage is TRBJ1-5; the D gene is possibly TRBD1 (5 bases). The V end lost 11 bases, the J end lost 3 bases, and 14 bases lay between the germline ends. The CDR3 consists of 13 residues. Germline V gene lookup returns CDR1 MNHEY and CDR2 SVGAGI. The CDR3 protein is CAGGLELNQPQHF. The CDR3 nucleotides read TGTGCCGGGGGACTGGAACTCAATCAGCCCCAGCATTTT.

The chain employs TRBV24-1 and TRBJ2-1, with D perhaps TRBD1 (5 bases). CDR3 length: 15 residues. Germline CDR1 and CDR2: KGHDR and SFDVKD. Trimming left V 1 base short and J 7 bases short, with 13 bases between. The CDR3: CATSDLKGAGNEQFF. In DNA, the CDR3 is TGTGCCACCAGTGATTTAAAAGGGGCAGGGAATGAGCAGTTCTTC.